Listed here are 22 T cell receptor beta chains from one sample, sequenced in a study of T-cell memory formation after mild COVID-19. TCRdb processed the 5' RACE reads anew with MiXCR; each CDR3 protein has one entry. The sample has approximately 430,000 distinct CDR3 sequences; 23% are singletons. Sequencing input: PBMCs or a T cell subset sorted from them (not recorded which). The receptors derive from an adult woman who had mild COVID-19 (a few samples of this study predate the infection). Cell type and time point are not known.

There are a few counts of this clonotype. This rearrangement joins TRBV19 to TRBJ2-7; D not resolved. V lost 5 bases and J 1 base, leaving 12 bases between the germline ends. The CDR3 is made up of 14 amino acids. Germline CDR1 is LNHDA and CDR2 is SQIVND (reference sequence). CDR3 in amino acids: CASSPNSWSYEQYF. The CDR3 DNA reads as TGTGCCAGTAGTCCGAACTCATGGTCCTACGAGCAGTACTTC.

This clonotype was seen a few times. V gene TRBV2 combines with J gene TRBJ2-7; TRBD2 might be the D (6 bases). Germline CDR1 reads SNHLY; CDR2 reads FYNNEI. Trimming shortened V by 4 bases and J by 7 bases, and 14 bases separated the two germline ends. The CDR3 length is 13 residues. The CDR3 sequence is CASSGNRDFEQYF. The CDR3 DNA sequence: TGTGCCAGCAGTGGGAATCGGGACTTTGAGCAGTACTTC. The full variable domain, its missing parts supplied by reference TRBV2 and TRBJ2-7, is EPEVTQTPSHQVTQMGQEVILRCVPISNHLYFYWYRQILGQKVEFLVSFYNNEISEKSEIFDDQFSVERPDGSNFTLKIRSTKLEDSAMYFCASSGNRDFEQYFGPGTRLTVT.

This chain connects TRBV27 to TRBJ1-1; D not resolved. This CDR3 region has 14 residues. The ends were cut back, 0 bases at V and 8 bases at J, with 13 bases in the middle. CDR1 and CDR2 from the germline V gene are MNHEY and SMNVEV (reference sequence). Here the CDR3 DNA reads TGTGCCAGCAGTTTATCCCCCCTGGTTCTAGAAGCTTTCTTT. The encoded protein is CASSLSPLVLEAFF.

The chain links TRBV12-3 or TRBV12-4 to TRBJ2-7; 7 bases match TRBD2. The CDR3 has 15 residues. V trimming: 5 bases; J trimming: 2 bases; junction bases outside the gene matches: 9. The CDR3 reads CASSPRGGLAYEQYF. CDR3 DNA sequence: TGTGCCAGCAGTCCCCGCGGGGGACTCGCCTACGAGCAGTACTTC.

The chain uses TRBV13 and TRBJ2-7; TRBD2 is a possible D gene (5 bases). V lost 0 bases and J 6 bases, leaving 12 bases between the germline ends. The CDR3 is 14 amino acids. Germline V gene lookup returns CDR1 PRHDT and CDR2 FYEKMQ (reference sequence). DNA of the CDR3: TGTGCCAGCAGCTTAGGACGCGGTCGGGGCGAGCAGTACTTC. Its translation: CASSLGRGRGEQYF.

This clonotype was found a few times. The chain has TRBV5-1 and TRBJ2-7; unclear D gene. Germline V lookup: CDR1 SGHRS, CDR2 YFSETQ. This CDR3 has 16 residues. Trimming took off 0 bases at V and 0 bases at J, with 13 bases between the two ends. This chain's CDR3 is CASSLDPVSSSYEQYF. In nucleotides, the CDR3 is TGCGCCAGCAGCTTGGATCCGGTCTCTAGCTCCTACGAGCAGTACTTC.

The chain recombines TRBV14 with TRBJ2-7, with a weak D call TRBD2 (6 bases). Trimming removed 5 bases from V and 0 bases from J, with 11 bases in between. This CDR3 has 14 residues. Germline assignment: CDR1 SGHDN and CDR2 FVKESK. The CDR3 sequence: CASSFAEGSYEQYF. CDR3 in DNA: TGTGCCAGCAGCTTCGCGGAGGGCTCCTACGAGCAGTACTTC.

This clonotype showed up just a few times. This rearrangement joins TRBV5-4 to TRBJ2-2; 8 bases match TRBD1. Trimming at V came to 2 bases and at J to 6 bases, leaving 6 bases not matched to a gene. This CDR3 is built from 15 residues. CDR1 is SGHNT and CDR2 is YYREEE in the germline V gene (reference sequence). CDR3 DNA: TGTGCCAGCAGCTTCCAGGGGGCGCGGGCCGGGGAGCTGTTTTTT. It encodes CASSFQGARAGELFF.

Only a few counts were recorded for this clonotype. The chain carries TRBV11-2 and TRBJ2-2; TRBD1 is a possible D gene (6 bases). The CDR3 contains 14 residues. The V end was cut by 7 bases, the J end by 0 bases, with 9 bases between. Per the germline V gene, CDR1 is SGHAT and CDR2 is FQNNGV. This CDR3 is CASITGPNTGELFF. The CDR3 nucleotides are TGTGCCAGCATCACAGGGCCGAACACCGGGGAGCTGTTTTTT. The full variable domain, its missing parts supplied by reference TRBV11-2 and TRBJ2-2, is EAGVAQSPRYKIIEKRQSVAFWCNPISGHATLYWYQQILGQGPKLLIQFQNNGVVDDSQLPKDRFSAERLKGVDSTLKIQPAKLEDSAVYLCASITGPNTGELFFGEGSRLTVL.

This clonotype has just a few counts. The gene calls are TRBV5-1 and TRBJ2-5; weak D call: TRBD1 (5 bases). Between the trimmed V and J ends, which lost 0 bases and 5 bases, there was a span of 8 bases. CDR1 is SGHRS, CDR2 YFSETQ, per germline. The CDR3 is 13 amino acids. DNA of the CDR3: TGCGCCAGCAGCTTGGAGGGGTACGAGACCCAGTACTTC. Translation gives CASSLEGYETQYF.

The chain couples TRBV7-9 to TRBJ1-1; tentative D call: TRBD1 (5 bases). Looked up from germline, CDR1 is SEHNR and CDR2 is FQNEAQ (reference sequence). This CDR3 is 14 amino acids long. V was pared by 5 bases and J by 4 bases, with 14 bases between. In nucleotides, the CDR3 is TGTGCCAGCAGCCCGCGGGGGTCGGTCACTGAAGCTTTCTTT. Translating gives CASSPRGSVTEAFF.

In this sample, this clonotype turned up many times. The chain is built from TRBV7-2 and TRBJ2-5; 11 bases fit TRBD2. The CDR3 has 18 residues. CDR1 is SGHTA, CDR2 FQGNSA, per germline. V shed 2 bases and J 1 base; nucleotides not matched to a gene: 9. The CDR3 loop is CASSLWGLAVGIQETQYF. The DNA for the CDR3 is TGTGCCAGCAGCTTATGGGGACTAGCGGTAGGGATCCAAGAGACCCAGTACTTC.

This clonotype was picked up a small number of times. This sequence joins TRBV30 and TRBJ2-3, with D possibly being TRBD1 or TRBD2 (5 bases each). Germline loops: CDR1 GTSNPN, CDR2 SVGIG (reference sequence). Between the trimmed V and J ends, which lost 0 bases and 5 bases, there was a span of 9 bases. The CDR3 contains 13 residues. The CDR3 sequence: CAWSVMRGDTQYF. The CDR3 DNA sequence: TGTGCCTGGAGTGTAATGAGGGGAGATACGCAGTATTTT.

This chain joins TRBV10-3 and TRBJ1-1; possibly TRBD1 for D (6 bases). The CDR3 runs to 14 residues. The germline V gene encodes CDR1 ENHRY and CDR2 SYGVKD. V lost 6 bases and J 2 bases, leaving 13 bases between the germline ends. The CDR3 DNA is TGTGCCATCAGCGCCCGGACAGATAACACTGAAGCTTTCTTT. Its protein product is CAISARTDNTEAFF.

The J gene is TRBJ2-5, the V gene TRBV6-2 or TRBV6-3; TRBD2 aligns across 13 bases. Germline lookup yields CDR1 MNHEY and CDR2 SVGEGT. Trimming removed 6 bases from V and 3 bases from J; junction bases left unmatched: 4. The length of the CDR3 is 15 residues. The CDR3 reads CASSRTSGSKETQYF. In nucleotides, the CDR3 is TGTGCCAGCAGCCGGACTAGCGGGAGTAAAGAGACCCAGTACTTC.

CDR3 sequence (DNA): TGTGCCAGCAGCCAGTTATCGGGGGGCACAGATACGCAGTATTTT. Its protein is CASSQLSGGTDTQYF. This sequence joins TRBV4-2 and TRBJ2-3; tentatively, D is TRBD2 (6 bases). The germline gives CDR1 LGHNA, CDR2 YNFKEQ. Trimming shortened V by 3 bases and J by 1 base, and 11 bases separated the two germline ends. This CDR3 is 15 amino acids long.

In its sample, this clonotype was seen once. The chain has TRBV5-6 and TRBJ2-3, with 8 bases matching TRBD2. CDR3 length: 15 residues. Germline CDR1 SGHDT, CDR2 YYEEEE. J lost 2 bases, V lost 5 bases, and 7 bases had no gene match. CDR3 protein: CASSFTSGYTDTQYF. The DNA of the CDR3 is TGTGCCAGCAGTTTTACTAGCGGCTACACAGATACGCAGTATTTT.

The CDR3 DNA sequence: TGTGCCATTGGCTCCGGGGTGAACACTGAAGCTTTCTTT. This gives the protein CAIGSGVNTEAFF. The chain joins TRBV7-9 to TRBJ1-1; D ambiguous. CDR1 SEHNR and CDR2 FQNEAQ come from the germline V gene (reference sequence). The ends were cut back, 10 bases at V and 0 bases at J, with 12 bases in the middle. The CDR3 length is 13 residues.

V gene TRBV6-4 combines with J gene TRBJ2-7, with D tentatively TRBD2 (6 bases). CDR3 size: 14 residues. From germline, CDR1 is MRHNA and CDR2 SNTAGT. Between the trimmed V and J ends, which lost 3 bases and 3 bases, there was a span of 12 bases. The CDR3 reads CASSESGESYEQYF. The CDR3, as DNA: TGTGCCAGCAGTGAATCGGGGGAAAGCTACGAGCAGTACTTC.

The chain carries TRBV4-1 and TRBJ2-5, with 8 positions matching TRBD2. V dropped 4 bases and J dropped 4; count of bases not matched to a gene: 8. CDR3 length: 15 amino acids. Looked up from germline, CDR1 is MGHRA and CDR2 is YSYEKL. The CDR3 region is CASSLREGNGETQYF. The CDR3 nucleotides read TGCGCCAGCAGCCTCCGGGAGGGGAATGGAGAGACCCAGTACTTC.

V and J are TRBV5-1 and TRBJ1-1, with TRBD1 as a possible D gene (6 bases). The V end lost 0 bases, the J end lost 1 base, and 10 bases lay between the germline ends. The CDR3 totals 15 residues. Germline V gene sequence: CDR1 SGHRS, CDR2 YFSETQ. CDR3 amino acids: CASSLEGHPNTEAFF. The CDR3 bases are TGCGCCAGCAGCTTGGAGGGACATCCGAACACTGAAGCTTTCTTT.

The V call is TRBV14, the J call TRBJ1-1; D is unresolved. Germline CDR1 reads SGHDN; CDR2 reads FVKESK. CDR3 length equals 15 residues. Trimming took 1 base from V and 4 from J, leaving 13 bases between them. The CDR3 here is CASSQGALRFTEAFF. As DNA, the CDR3 is TGTGCCAGCAGCCAAGGGGCTTTAAGGTTCACTGAAGCTTTCTTT. Drawing the rest from reference TRBV14 and TRBJ1-1, the complete variable domain is EAGVTQFPSHSVIEKGQTVTLRCDPISGHDNLYWYRRVMGKEIKFLLHFVKESKQDESGMPNNRFLAERTGGTYSTLKVQPAELEDSGVYFCASSQGALRFTEAFFGQGTRLTVV.